The entry below describes one TCR beta chain. Antigen specificity is unknown. Genomic DNA, serving as template, underwent TCR beta VDJ and CDR3 profiling. TCRdb independently ran MiXCR on the reads; one entry per CDR3 protein. The table has around 190,000 distinct CDR3 sequences, roughly half seen once. The sample belongs to a study of CD8+CD57+ T cells in acquired aplastic anemia. Across the study: Sorted cells (CD4+ and CD8+) yielded DNA amounts that averaged approximately 3 ug.

Trimming at V came to 0 bases and at J to 3 bases, leaving 3 bases not matched to a gene. Germline assignment: CDR1 SGHRS and CDR2 YFSETQ. The CDR3 sequence is 14 residues long. Study conclusions and caveats: Researchers reported that CD8+ Simpson's diversity was not significantly different in patients versus controls.

This rearrangement joins TRBV5-1 to TRBJ2-7, with 7 bases identical to TRBD1. The sequence came from a human donor in good health, serving as a control. What was sequenced was sorted CD4+, CD8+, or CD8+CD57+ T cells (not recorded which) from PBMCs. The CDR3 loop reads CASSLEPGGYEQYF. The CDR3 region has the DNA TGCGCCAGCAGCTTGGAACCAGGGGGCTACGAGCAGTACTTC. The full variable domain, with the rest looked up from reference TRBV5-1 and TRBJ2-7, is KAGVTQTPRYLIKTRGQQVTLSCSPISGHRSVSWYQQTPGQGLQFLFEYFSETQRNKGNFPGRFSGRQFSNSRSEMNVSTLELGDSALYLCASSLEPGGYEQYFGPGTRLTVT.